These 8 T cell receptor beta chains originate from one sample sequenced in a study of shared clonotypes between healthy human individuals. Clones were read by immunoSEQ multiplex PCR, and TCRdb kept only the in-frame ones, dropping some. The profile covers 2 million to 2.5 million clones, with less than 95% appearing a single time and more than 0.35% taken by the ten largest. Specimen: naive CD4+ T cells from PBMCs. Noted subset: CD45RA+ positively selected. Source of these receptors: a man younger than 35 in good health. Some clones in this sample may be carry-over from other donors' samples.

Points on this clone: This sample also contains other DNA sequences that code for the same CDR3. The V gene is TRBV2, the J gene TRBJ2-1, with TRBD2 matching over 8 bases. CDR1 and CDR2 (germline): SNHLY, FYNNEI. This CDR3 has 15 residues. J lost 4 bases, V lost 4 bases, and 6 bases had no gene match. The CDR3 region has the DNA TGTGCCAGCAGTGGTGGAAGCGGGAGATACAATGAGCAGTTCTTC. Translation: CASSGGSGRYNEQFF. The full variable domain, with the rest looked up from reference TRBV2 and TRBJ2-1, is EPEVTQTPSHQVTQMGQEVILRCVPISNHLYFYWYRQILGQKVEFLVSFYNNEISEKSEIFDDQFSVERPDGSNFTLKIRSTKLEDSAMYFCASSGGSGRYNEQFFGPGTRLTVL.

In the case of this clone: The junction departs from the called germline gene at one end, perhaps through a read error. This chain uses TRBV2 with TRBJ1-2, with D possibly being TRBD1 (5 bases). The V gene's germline CDR1 is SNHLY and CDR2 FYNNEI. This CDR3 has 12 residues. The CDR3 spells CASSEDSLGYTF. The CDR3 DNA reads as TGTGCCAGCAGCGAAGACAGTCTTGGCTACACCTTC.

The CDR3: CASRGSTWANTEAFF. The CDR3 region has the DNA TGTGCCAGCCGCGGTTCTACCTGGGCGAACACTGAAGCTTTCTTT. The V call is TRBV7-8, the J call TRBJ1-1, with D hard to call. The CDR3 has 15 amino acids. Germline V CDR1 and CDR2: SGHVS, FQNEAQ. Deletions cut 8 bases from V and 1 base from J, with 17 bases between.

The chain couples TRBV29-1 to TRBJ2-2; 11 nucleotides line up with TRBD2. CDR3 length equals 15 residues. With V trimmed by 6 bases and J by 6 bases, 9 bases remained unmatched. Germline V CDR1 and CDR2: SQVTM, ANQGSEA. CDR3 in DNA: TGCAGCGTGGCCCCTGGACTAGCGGGTGCCGGGGAGCTGTTTTTT. Amino acid sequence: CSVAPGLAGAGELFF.

About this clone: The sample holds other DNA sequences that translate to the same CDR3. CDR3 DNA: TGTGCCAGCAGCGTAGACGGGGCTGACACTGAAGCTTTCTTT. Protein: CASSVDGADTEAFF. This chain joins TRBV9 and TRBJ1-1; TRBD1 is a possible D gene (5 bases). Looked up from germline, CDR1 is SGDLS and CDR2 is YYNGEE. The CDR3 has 14 residues. The ends were cut back, 0 bases at V and 3 bases at J, with 9 bases in the middle.

The rearrangement links TRBV6-5 to TRBJ1-5, with 7 bases that match TRBD1. V gave up 0 bases and J gave up 5 bases; unmatched junction bases: 7. Germline CDR1 MNHEY, CDR2 SVGAGI. The CDR3 has 16 residues. The CDR3 DNA sequence: TGTGCCAGCAGTTACTCCAGGGGGGTGGCGTATCAGCCCCAGCATTTT. Protein sequence: CASSYSRGVAYQPQHF.

This chain links TRBV6-6 with TRBJ2-5; no firm D call. CDR1 and CDR2 (germline): MNHNY, SVGAGI (reference sequence). The V end was cut by 10 bases, the J end by 1 base, with 13 bases between. The CDR3 spans 13 residues. The CDR3 DNA follows: TGTGCCACCAAGGTGGCGGTCCAAGAGACCCAGTACTTC. As protein: CATKVAVQETQYF.

The chain uses TRBV5-4 and TRBJ2-7; D is perhaps TRBD2 (6 bases). V lost 2 bases and J 5 bases, leaving 11 bases between the germline ends. This CDR3 contains 13 residues. Germline CDR1 is SGHNT and CDR2 is YYREEE (reference sequence). The CDR3 reads CASSFRGGDEQYF. CDR3 bases: TGTGCCAGCAGCTTTAGGGGAGGCGACGAGCAGTACTTC.